This T cell receptor beta chain emerged from a study of T cells after yellow fever vaccination. Study conclusions and caveats: It was the secondary response that reached its peak faster, day 5 versus 15, but it was weaker.

The CDR3 loop spans 17 amino acids. V was pared by 1 base and J by 0 bases, with 13 bases between. Germline-derived CDR1 and CDR2 are LGHNA and YSLEER. This clonotype has only a few counts. Antigen specificity is unknown. TCRdb passed the 5' RACE reads through MiXCR, listing each CDR3 protein once. The sample contains 300,000 to 350,000 distinct CDR3 sequences, 3.5% to 4.5% of which appear only once. The chain has TRBV4-3 and TRBJ2-1; perhaps TRBD2 as D (6 bases). Sequenced here: PBMCs, sampled 15 days after the yellow fever booster vaccination. This receptor was obtained from a young man who received the YFV17D yellow fever vaccine. DNA of the CDR3: TGCGCCAGCAGCCAAGGACTGGACTACAACTCCTACAATGAGCAGTTCTTC. Protein product: CASSQGLDYNSYNEQFF.